A single count supports the clone carrying this T cell receptor beta chain. The antigen remains unidentified. This entry is derived from a study of T cell responses to AZD1222 COVID-19 vaccine. Study-wide findings and caveats: Spike-specific TCR breadth and depth grew following two AZD1222 doses. Along spike, vaccine-associated CD4 TCRs were found throughout, with dominance at 160-218 and 743-854.

Repertoires were generated with immunoSEQ multiplex PCR, while TCRdb's copy carries only in-frame clones and drops some. This table has some 60,000 clones, roughly 90% appearing once. This CDR3 has 15 amino acids. Germline assignment: CDR1 SGHRS and CDR2 YFSETQ. V lost 4 bases to trimming and J lost 4 bases; unmatched junction nucleotides: 7. This sequence was found in an adult who received the AZD1222 COVID-19 vaccine. Specimen: peripheral blood, collected 28 days after the second AZD1222 dose. The J gene is TRBJ2-1, the V gene TRBV5-1; TRBD1 agrees at 8 bases. In DNA form, the CDR3 reads TGCGCCAGCAGCGCCGGGACAGGAGTATACAATGAGCAGTTCTTC. This codes for CASSAGTGVYNEQFF.